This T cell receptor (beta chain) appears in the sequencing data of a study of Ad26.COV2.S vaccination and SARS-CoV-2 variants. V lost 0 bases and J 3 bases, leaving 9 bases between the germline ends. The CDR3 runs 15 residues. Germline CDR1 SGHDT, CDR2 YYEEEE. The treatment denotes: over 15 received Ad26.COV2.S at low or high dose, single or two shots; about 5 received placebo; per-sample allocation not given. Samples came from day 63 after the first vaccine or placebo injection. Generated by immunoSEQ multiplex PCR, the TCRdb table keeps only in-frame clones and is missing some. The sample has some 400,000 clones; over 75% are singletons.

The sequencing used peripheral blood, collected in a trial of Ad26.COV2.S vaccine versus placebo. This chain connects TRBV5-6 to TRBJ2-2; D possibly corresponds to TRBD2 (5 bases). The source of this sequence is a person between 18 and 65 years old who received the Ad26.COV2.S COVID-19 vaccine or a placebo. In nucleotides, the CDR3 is TGTGCCAGCAGCTTGGTCGGACTCGACACCGGGGAGCTGTTTTTT. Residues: CASSLVGLDTGELFF.